Below, 20 T cell receptor beta chains from the same sample are listed, as sequenced in a study of T cell changes during pregnancy in multiple sclerosis (dated 2019 in TCRdb). Libraries were made using the immunoSEQ multiplex PCR assay. The clones in this table, taken by TCRdb from immuneACCESS, are in-frame only. Not every clone is retained; where verified, under half of the shortfall comes from an unresolved V gene, and the cause of the rest is unknown. This sample is represented by 35,000 to 45,000 clones; roughly 91% of them were singletons. 0.4% to 0.6% of the sample comes from the top ten. The sequencing here drew on CD4+ T cells from peripheral blood mononuclear cells, taken in the second trimester of pregnancy. The receptors were sampled from a female donor in good health, enrolled as a control in a pregnancy study.

This clone was seen a single time. The genes are TRBV19 and TRBJ2-7, with a weak D call TRBD1 (5 bases). V was cut by 5 bases and J by 2 bases, with 13 bases left in between. Germline V gene lookup returns CDR1 LNHDA and CDR2 SQIVND (reference sequence). The CDR3 covers 14 residues. CDR3 amino acids: CASSSQDTAYEQYF. CDR3 sequence (DNA): TGTGCCAGTAGTTCCCAGGACACCGCCTACGAGCAGTACTTC. Based on the CDR3 plus reference TRBV19 and TRBJ2-7, the full variable domain is DGGITQSPKYLFRKEGQNVTLSCEQNLNHDAMYWYRQDPGQGLRLIYYSQIVNDFQKGDIAEGYSVSREKKESFPLTVTSAQKNPTAFYLCASSSQDTAYEQYFGPGTRLTVT.

This chain links TRBV5-1 with TRBJ2-1; TRBD1 matches 11 bases. Unmatched junction bases numbered 14, after V lost 6 bases and J lost 9 bases. Germline loops: CDR1 SGHRS, CDR2 YFSETQ. The CDR3 is 16 residues long. CDR3 sequence (DNA): TGCGCCAGCAAAAGTACCGGGACAGGGGGTAGGGGTGAGCAGTTCTTC. Translated: CASKSTGTGGRGEQFF. Full variable domain (outside the CDR3, taken from reference TRBV5-1 and TRBJ2-1): KAGVTQTPRYLIKTRGQQVTLSCSPISGHRSVSWYQQTPGQGLQFLFEYFSETQRNKGNFPGRFSGRQFSNSRSEMNVSTLELGDSALYLCASKSTGTGGRGEQFFGPGTRLTVL.

The CDR3 DNA is TGTGCCAGCCGATTGACAGGGGGTTTTGAAAAACTGTTTTTT. Amino acid sequence: CASRLTGGFEKLFF. This sequence joins TRBV28 and TRBJ1-4, with TRBD1 matching over 9 bases. This CDR3 contains 14 residues. The germline gives CDR1 MDHEN, CDR2 SYDVKM. The junction had 8 bases not matched to a gene; V was cut back by 8 bases and J by 7 bases.

V is TRBV7-9 and J is TRBJ1-3; the D is unclear. From germline, CDR1 is SEHNR and CDR2 FQNEAQ (reference sequence). This CDR3 is 15 amino acids long. Trimming took off 5 bases at V and 1 base at J, with 12 bases between the two ends. CDR3 nucleotide sequence: TGTGCCAGCAGCCCGTGGGTGAGGTCTGGAAACACCATATATTTT. Amino acids: CASSPWVRSGNTIYF.

The rearrangement links TRBV6-8 to TRBJ1-2, with D possibly being TRBD1 (6 bases). V was shortened by 11 bases and J by 3 bases, with 19 bases between the two germline ends. Per germline, CDR1 MNHGY and CDR2 SAAAGT. CDR3 length: 14 residues. The CDR3 coding sequence is TGTGCCGATGGACAGCTCGAAACGGACTATGGCTACACCTTC. Protein sequence: CADGQLETDYGYTF.

V gene TRBV2 combines with J gene TRBJ1-4; the D gene is possibly TRBD1 (6 bases). The germline V gene has CDR1 SNHLY and CDR2 FYNNEI. This CDR3 has 15 residues. V was shortened by 2 bases and J by 5 bases, with 12 bases between the two germline ends. The DNA for the CDR3 is TGTGCCAGCAGTGAATCTCGGACAGTAAATGAAAAACTGTTTTTT. This encodes CASSESRTVNEKLFF. Based on the CDR3 plus reference TRBV2 and TRBJ1-4, the full variable domain is EPEVTQTPSHQVTQMGQEVILRCVPISNHLYFYWYRQILGQKVEFLVSFYNNEISEKSEIFDDQFSVERPDGSNFTLKIRSTKLEDSAMYFCASSESRTVNEKLFFGSGTQLSVL.

The chain joins TRBV7-9 to TRBJ2-1, with D possibly matching TRBD2 (5 bases). Germline CDR1 SEHNR, CDR2 FQNEAQ (reference sequence). The CDR3 has 12 amino acids. The V end lost 5 bases, the J end lost 9 bases, and 11 bases lay between the germline ends. The CDR3: CASSRNAGEQFF. Written as DNA, the CDR3 is TGTGCCAGCAGCCGGAACGCGGGTGAGCAGTTCTTC.

This clone was detected a few times. The chain employs TRBV7-9 and TRBJ1-5, with unresolved D. Germline CDR1 and CDR2: SEHNR and FQNEAQ (reference sequence). This CDR3 spans 15 amino acids. V was trimmed by 4 bases and J by 4 bases, leaving 14 bases between them. The CDR3 sequence: CASSSSGLTNQPQHF. DNA for the CDR3: TGTGCCAGCAGCTCCTCAGGACTTACTAATCAGCCCCAGCATTTT.

V gene TRBV18 combines with J gene TRBJ2-1, with 8 bases that match TRBD2. Germline-derived CDR1 and CDR2 are KGHSH and LQKENI. The CDR3 extends over 16 amino acids. Trimming removed 5 bases from V and 7 bases from J; junction bases left unmatched: 13. In DNA, the CDR3 is TGTGCCAGCTCAACCGGGACTAGGGGTTCGGGGAATGAGCAGTTCTTC. Amino acids: CASSTGTRGSGNEQFF.

In DNA, the CDR3 is TGTGCCAGCAGTGAAGGTAGAGGGTTTAGCACAGATACGCAGTATTTT. Protein sequence: CASSEGRGFSTDTQYF. The chain is built from TRBV6-1 and TRBJ2-3, with a possible D match to TRBD2 (5 bases). This CDR3 is built from 16 residues. CDR1 MNHNS and CDR2 SASEGT come from the germline V gene. Trimming left V 1 base short and J 0 bases short, with 11 bases between.

The chain employs TRBV5-1 and TRBJ2-7; a possible D gene is TRBD1 (6 bases). Trimming removed 3 bases at V and 1 base at J, with 8 bases between. CDR1 and CDR2 from the germline V gene are SGHRS and YFSETQ. The CDR3 runs 13 residues. In nucleotides, the CDR3 is TGCGCCAGCAGCTGGGGGCCGTCCTACGAGCAGTACTTC. As protein: CASSWGPSYEQYF.

Comment on this clone: An end of the junction differs from the germline gene, which may be a read error. The chain recombines TRBV7-2 with TRBJ2-4; the match to TRBD2 covers 13 bases. CDR1 SGHTA and CDR2 FQGNSA come from the germline V gene. This CDR3 is 13 amino acids long. The CDR3 reads CASSLQLAGGPGF. The CDR3 DNA reads as TGTGCCAGCAGCTTACAACTAGCGGGGGGGCCCGGATTC.

The chain is built from TRBV5-1 and TRBJ1-4; 8 bases align to TRBD1. In germline, CDR1 is SGHRS, CDR2 YFSETQ. The V segment lost 5 bases and the J segment 7 bases; nucleotides outside the gene matches: 7. This CDR3 has 14 amino acids. CDR3 protein: CASRVTGEVEKLFF. The CDR3 DNA is TGCGCCAGCAGAGTGACAGGGGAGGTTGAAAAACTGTTTTTT.

The rearrangement uses TRBV7-2 and TRBJ2-1; 12 bases line up with TRBD2. The CDR3 loop spans 13 amino acids. Germline V gene data show CDR1 as SGHTA and CDR2 as FQGNSA. After removal of 8 bases from V and 14 bases from J, the junction contained 10 bases not matched to a gene. The CDR3 sequence: CASQLAGGPEKFF. The CDR3, as DNA: TGTGCCAGCCAACTAGCGGGAGGCCCCGAGAAGTTCTTC.

The V gene is TRBV15, the J gene TRBJ1-4, with unresolved D. The CDR3 runs to 12 residues. Trimming shortened V by 4 bases and J by 8 bases, and 8 bases separated the two germline ends. Germline lookup yields CDR1 LNHNV and CDR2 YYDKDF (reference sequence). The CDR3: CATSTGGEKLFF. CDR3 DNA: TGTGCCACCAGCACTGGAGGGGAAAAACTGTTTTTT.

The V and J genes are TRBV11-3 and TRBJ1-3; 7 positions match TRBD1. Germline V gene lookup returns CDR1 SGHNT and CDR2 YENEEA. V lost 3 bases and J lost 0; bases outside the gene matches: 5. This CDR3 is 16 amino acids long. In DNA, the CDR3 is TGTGCCAGCAGCTTCGCTACAGGGGCCTCTGGAAACACCATATATTTT. Translating it yields CASSFATGASGNTIYF.

The chain uses TRBV29-1 and TRBJ1-2, with D perhaps matching TRBD1 (5 bases). Germline V gene data show CDR1 as SQVTM and CDR2 as ANQGSEA. The CDR3 is 13 residues long. Trimming removed 6 bases at V and 4 bases at J, with 15 bases between. This chain's CDR3 is CSVETEKVYGYTF. The CDR3 DNA sequence: TGCAGCGTGGAGACAGAGAAGGTCTATGGCTACACCTTC. Filled out from reference TRBV29-1 and TRBJ1-2, the complete variable domain reads SAVISQKPSRDICQRGTSLTIQCQVDSQVTMMFWYRQQPGQSLTLIATANQGSEATYESGFVIDKFPISRPNLTFSTLTVSNMSPEDSSIYLCSVETEKVYGYTFGSGTRLTVV.

The gene calls are TRBV5-1 and TRBJ2-7; possibly TRBD1 for D (6 bases). Germline V gives CDR1 SGHRS, CDR2 YFSETQ. With 4 bases removed from V and 5 bases from J, the gap between germline ends came to 7 bases. The CDR3 runs 11 residues. CDR3 sequence reads: CASSRDNEQYF. CDR3 nucleotide sequence: TGCGCCAGCAGCCGGGACAACGAGCAGTACTTC.

V and J are TRBV18 and TRBJ2-2; D is possibly TRBD1 (5 bases). The CDR3 has 14 residues. V lost 2 bases and J lost 6, with 10 bases in between. CDR1 is KGHSH and CDR2 is LQKENI in the germline V gene. The CDR3 DNA is TGTGCCAGCTCACCAACCAGGGTATCCGGGGAGCTGTTTTTT. Its translation is CASSPTRVSGELFF.

This clone was observed a single time. This chain connects TRBV6-6 to TRBJ2-5; 7 positions match TRBD1. The CDR3 totals 14 residues. V gave up 5 bases and J gave up 2 bases; unmatched junction bases: 5. Germline loops: CDR1 MNHNY, CDR2 SVGAGI (reference sequence). The CDR3, as DNA: TGTGCCAGCAGTGACACAGGGGTTCAAGAGACCCAGTACTTC. It translates to CASSDTGVQETQYF.